The clone carrying this T cell receptor beta chain has a count of ten or more. The sample comes from a study of T cells in Graves' hyperthyroidism and ophthalmopathy. CDR3 length: 14 residues. Germline V CDR1 and CDR2: SGHTA, FQGNSA. V was shortened by 4 bases and J by 3 bases, with 10 bases between the two germline ends. The TCR beta CDR3 regions underwent amplification using RNA transcripts as the source. The HTBI primer set drove a first-round RT-PCR of the TCR CDR3. MiXCR, run by TCRdb on the multiplex PCR reads, gives a single entry per CDR3 protein. Of 500,000 to 750,000 distinct CDR3 sequences in the sample, around 14% were seen once.

V gene TRBV7-2 combines with J gene TRBJ1-5, with D perhaps matching TRBD1 (5 bases). The sequence came from a woman aged 18-29 years with Graves' ophthalmopathy. The sequenced sample was blood. The CDR3 loop is CASSSGTANQPQHF. CDR3 nucleotide sequence: TGTGCCAGCAGCTCTGGGACGGCCAATCAGCCCCAGCATTTT.